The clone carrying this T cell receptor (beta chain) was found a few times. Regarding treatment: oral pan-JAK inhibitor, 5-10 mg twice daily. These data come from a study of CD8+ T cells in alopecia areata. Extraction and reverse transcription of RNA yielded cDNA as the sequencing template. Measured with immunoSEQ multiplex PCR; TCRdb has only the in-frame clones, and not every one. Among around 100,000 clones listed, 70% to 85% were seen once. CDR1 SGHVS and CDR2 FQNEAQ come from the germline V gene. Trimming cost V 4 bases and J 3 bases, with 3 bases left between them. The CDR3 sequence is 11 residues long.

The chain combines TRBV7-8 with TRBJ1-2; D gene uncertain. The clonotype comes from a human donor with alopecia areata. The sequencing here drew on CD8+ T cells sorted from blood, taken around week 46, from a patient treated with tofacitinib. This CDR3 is CASSSDYGYTF. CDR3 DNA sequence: TGTGCCAGCAGCTCCGACTATGGCTACACCTTC.